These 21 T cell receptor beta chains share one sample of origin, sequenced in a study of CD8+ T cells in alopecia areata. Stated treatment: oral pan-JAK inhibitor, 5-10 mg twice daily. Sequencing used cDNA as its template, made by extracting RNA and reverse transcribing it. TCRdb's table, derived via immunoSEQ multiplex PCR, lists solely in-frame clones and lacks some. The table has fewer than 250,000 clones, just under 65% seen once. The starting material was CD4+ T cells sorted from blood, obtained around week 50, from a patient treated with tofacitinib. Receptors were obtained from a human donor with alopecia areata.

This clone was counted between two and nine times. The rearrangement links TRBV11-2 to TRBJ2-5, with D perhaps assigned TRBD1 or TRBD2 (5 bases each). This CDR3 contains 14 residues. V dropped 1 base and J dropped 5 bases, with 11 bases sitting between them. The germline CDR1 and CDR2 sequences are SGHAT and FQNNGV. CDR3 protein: CASSLALGRETQYF. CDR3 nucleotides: TGTGCCAGCAGCTTAGCGCTGGGACGGGAGACCCAGTACTTC.

CDR3 nucleotide sequence: TGTGCCTGGAGTTCTGGGTCCCCCTACGAGCAGTACTTC. Protein: CAWSSGSPYEQYF. The chain links TRBV30 to TRBJ2-7; D is ambiguous. CDR3 length: 13 residues. Trimming stripped 2 bases from V and 2 bases from J, with 10 bases between. Germline V lookup: CDR1 GTSNPN, CDR2 SVGIG (reference sequence). The full variable domain, with the rest looked up from reference TRBV30 and TRBJ2-7, is SQTIHQWPATLVQPVGSPLSLECTVEGTSNPNLYWYRQAAGRGLQLLFYSVGIGQISSEVPQNLSASRPQDRQFILSSKKLLLSDSGFYLCAWSSGSPYEQYFGPGTRLTVT.

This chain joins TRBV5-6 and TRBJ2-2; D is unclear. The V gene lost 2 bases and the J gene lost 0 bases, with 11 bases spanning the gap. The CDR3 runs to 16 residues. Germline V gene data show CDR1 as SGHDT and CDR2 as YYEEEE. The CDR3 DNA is TGTGCCAGCAGCTTTGGGCCCGCTTCGAACACCGGGGAGCTGTTTTTT. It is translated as CASSFGPASNTGELFF.

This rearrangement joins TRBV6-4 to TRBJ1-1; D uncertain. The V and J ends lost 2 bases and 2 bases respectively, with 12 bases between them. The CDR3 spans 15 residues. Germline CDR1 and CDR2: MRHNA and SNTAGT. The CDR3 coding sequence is TGTGCCAGCAGTGACCAACCCCGGGGTAACACTGAAGCTTTCTTT. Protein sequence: CASSDQPRGNTEAFF.

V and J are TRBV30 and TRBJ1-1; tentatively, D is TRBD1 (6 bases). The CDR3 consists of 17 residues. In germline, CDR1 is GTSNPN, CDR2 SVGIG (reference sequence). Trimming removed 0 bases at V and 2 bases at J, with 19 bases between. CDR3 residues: CAWSVPGAFRTNTEAFF. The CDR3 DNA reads TGTGCCTGGAGTGTCCCGGGGGCCTTTCGAACTAACACTGAAGCTTTCTTT.

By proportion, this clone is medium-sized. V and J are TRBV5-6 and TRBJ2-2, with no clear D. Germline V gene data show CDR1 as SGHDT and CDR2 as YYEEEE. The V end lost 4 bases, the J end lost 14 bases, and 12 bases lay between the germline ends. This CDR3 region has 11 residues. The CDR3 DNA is TGTGCCAGCAGCCTTAATAATCAACTGTTTTTT. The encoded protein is CASSLNNQLFF.

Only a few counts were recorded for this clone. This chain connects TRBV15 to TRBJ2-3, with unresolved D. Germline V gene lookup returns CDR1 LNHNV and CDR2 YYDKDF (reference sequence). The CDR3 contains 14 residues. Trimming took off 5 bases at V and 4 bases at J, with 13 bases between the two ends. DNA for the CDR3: TGTGCCACCAGCCCTAAGGGTGTCGCAGATACGCAGTATTTT. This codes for CATSPKGVADTQYF.

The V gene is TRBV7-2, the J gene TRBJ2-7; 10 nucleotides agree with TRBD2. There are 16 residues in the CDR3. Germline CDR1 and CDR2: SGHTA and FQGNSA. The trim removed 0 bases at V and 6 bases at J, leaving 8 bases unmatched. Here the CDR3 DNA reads TGTGCCAGCAGCTTAGCGCTTAGCGGGGGGACACGCGAGCAGTACTTC. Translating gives CASSLALSGGTREQYF.

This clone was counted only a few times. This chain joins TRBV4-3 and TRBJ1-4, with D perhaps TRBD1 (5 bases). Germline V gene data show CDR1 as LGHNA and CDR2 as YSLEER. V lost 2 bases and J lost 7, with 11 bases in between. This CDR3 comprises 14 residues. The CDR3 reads CASSQRGGPEKLFF. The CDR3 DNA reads TGCGCCAGCAGCCAAAGGGGAGGACCTGAAAAACTGTTTTTT.

The CDR3 DNA is TGTGCCACCAGCGTTACCGGGACACTGTCCTACGAGCAGTACTTC. As protein: CATSVTGTLSYEQYF. V usage is TRBV15 and J usage is TRBJ2-7, with D tentatively TRBD1 (6 bases). Per the germline V gene, CDR1 is LNHNV and CDR2 is YYDKDF (reference sequence). The CDR3 length is 15 residues. V was shortened by 5 bases and J by 1 base, with 15 bases between the two germline ends.

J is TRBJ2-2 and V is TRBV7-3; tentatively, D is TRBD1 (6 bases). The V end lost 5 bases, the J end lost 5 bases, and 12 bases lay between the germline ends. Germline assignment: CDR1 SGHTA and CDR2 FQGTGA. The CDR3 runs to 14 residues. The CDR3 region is CASSPGTNTGELFF. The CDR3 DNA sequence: TGTGCCAGCAGCCCCGGGACAAATACCGGGGAGCTGTTTTTT.

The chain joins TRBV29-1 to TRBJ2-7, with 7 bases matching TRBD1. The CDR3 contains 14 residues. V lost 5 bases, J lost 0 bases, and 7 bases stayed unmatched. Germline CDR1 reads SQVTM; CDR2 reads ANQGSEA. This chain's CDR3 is CSVRQGISSYEQYF. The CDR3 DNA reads TGCAGCGTTCGACAGGGTATTAGCTCCTACGAGCAGTACTTC.

CDR3 sequence: CASSLDRGKYGYTF. CDR3 DNA sequence: TGTGCCAGCAGCTTGGACAGGGGGAAGTATGGCTACACCTTC. The chain has TRBV7-2 and TRBJ1-2; 10 bases are a match to TRBD1. The junction had 3 bases not matched to a gene; V was cut back by 3 bases and J by 5 bases. CDR3 length: 14 amino acids. Germline V gene lookup returns CDR1 SGHTA and CDR2 FQGNSA.

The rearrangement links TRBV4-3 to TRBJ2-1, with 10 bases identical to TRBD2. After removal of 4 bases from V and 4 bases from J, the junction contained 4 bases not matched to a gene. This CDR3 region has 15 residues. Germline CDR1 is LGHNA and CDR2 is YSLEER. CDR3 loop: CASSPGTSEYNEQFF. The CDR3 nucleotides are TGCGCCAGCAGCCCAGGGACTAGCGAGTACAATGAGCAGTTCTTC.

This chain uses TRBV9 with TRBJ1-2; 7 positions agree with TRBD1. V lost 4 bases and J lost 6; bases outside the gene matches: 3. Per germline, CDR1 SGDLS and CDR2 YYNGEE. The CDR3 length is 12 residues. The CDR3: CASSLRGDGYTF. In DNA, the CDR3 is TGTGCCAGCAGCCTCAGGGGGGATGGCTACACCTTC.

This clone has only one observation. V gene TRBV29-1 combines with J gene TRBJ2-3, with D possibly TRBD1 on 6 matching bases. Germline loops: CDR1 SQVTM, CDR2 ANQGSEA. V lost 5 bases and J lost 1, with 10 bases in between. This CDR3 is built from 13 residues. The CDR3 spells CSVLQGGTDTQYF. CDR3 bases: TGCAGCGTTCTACAGGGTGGCACAGATACGCAGTATTTT.

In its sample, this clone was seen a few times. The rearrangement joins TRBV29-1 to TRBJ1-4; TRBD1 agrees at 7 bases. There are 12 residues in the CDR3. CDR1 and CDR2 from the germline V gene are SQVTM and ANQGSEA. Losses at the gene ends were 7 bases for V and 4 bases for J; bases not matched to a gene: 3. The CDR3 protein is CSGGQINEKLFF. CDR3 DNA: TGCAGCGGGGGACAGATTAATGAAAAACTGTTTTTT.

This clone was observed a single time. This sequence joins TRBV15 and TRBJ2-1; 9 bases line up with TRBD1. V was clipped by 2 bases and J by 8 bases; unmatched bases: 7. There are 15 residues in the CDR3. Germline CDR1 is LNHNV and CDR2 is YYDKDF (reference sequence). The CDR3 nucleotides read TGTGCCACCAGCAGAAGCCCGGGACAGGGCGATGAGCAGTTCTTC. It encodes CATSRSPGQGDEQFF. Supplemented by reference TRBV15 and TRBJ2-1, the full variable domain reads DAMVIQNPRYQVTQFGKPVTLSCSQTLNHNVMYWYQQKSSQAPKLLFHYYDKDFNNEADTPDNFQSRRPNTSFCFLDIRSPGLGDTAMYLCATSRSPGQGDEQFFGPGTRLTVL.

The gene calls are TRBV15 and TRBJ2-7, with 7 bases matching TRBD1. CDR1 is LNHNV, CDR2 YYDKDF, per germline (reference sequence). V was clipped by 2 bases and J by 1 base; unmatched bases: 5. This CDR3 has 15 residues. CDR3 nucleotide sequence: TGTGCCACCAGCAGACTAGGGGACAGATCCTACGAGCAGTACTTC. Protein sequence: CATSRLGDRSYEQYF.

CDR3 sequence (DNA): TGTGCCTGGAGAGTCAGCTCCTACGAGCAGTACTTC. Its translation is CAWRVSSYEQYF. The rearrangement links TRBV30 to TRBJ2-5; D gene unclear. Near its end, the DNA agrees better with TRBJ2-7, so the J call may be wrong. From germline, CDR1 is GTSNPN and CDR2 SVGIG (reference sequence). The CDR3 loop spans 12 amino acids.

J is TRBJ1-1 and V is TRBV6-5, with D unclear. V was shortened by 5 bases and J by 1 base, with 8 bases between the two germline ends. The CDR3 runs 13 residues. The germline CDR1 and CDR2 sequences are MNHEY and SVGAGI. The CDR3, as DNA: TGTGCCAGCAGTACGAACAGGAACACTGAAGCTTTCTTT. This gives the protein CASSTNRNTEAFF.